This T cell receptor (beta chain) appears in the sequencing data of a study of T cells after yellow fever vaccination. Broader study findings: Abundant clonotypes (contaminants from the bulk population) could be present in FACS-sorted repertoires. At around 95% for CD4 and about 88% for CD8, most primary-vaccination clones showed up again after the booster.

TCRdb re-called the 5' RACE reads with MiXCR, one entry per CDR3 protein. This sample carries some 110,000 distinct CDR3 sequences, 6.5% to 9% of them seen once, and the ten largest clones take around 25%. There are a few counts of this clonotype. Its target is not known. This CDR3 has 14 amino acids. V trimming: 11 bases; J trimming: 5 bases; junction bases outside the gene matches: 12. Germline CDR1 KGHSY, CDR2 FQNENV. This chain connects TRBV16 to TRBJ2-1; 7 nucleotides align to TRBD2. The sequence derives from a man aged 30-40 years who received the YFV17D yellow fever vaccine. Here the sequenced sample was CD8+ T cells sorted from PBMCs, taken 45 days after the yellow fever booster vaccination. The CDR3 spells CAAGPSGLDNEQFF. The CDR3 DNA reads TGTGCCGCGGGGCCTAGCGGACTTGACAATGAGCAGTTCTTC. The full variable domain, with the rest looked up from reference TRBV16 and TRBJ2-1, is GEEVAQTPKHLVRGEGQKAKLYCAPIKGHSYVFWYQQVLKNEFKFLISFQNENVFDETGMPKERFSAKCLPNSPCSLEIQATKLEDSAVYFCAAGPSGLDNEQFFGPGTRLTVL.